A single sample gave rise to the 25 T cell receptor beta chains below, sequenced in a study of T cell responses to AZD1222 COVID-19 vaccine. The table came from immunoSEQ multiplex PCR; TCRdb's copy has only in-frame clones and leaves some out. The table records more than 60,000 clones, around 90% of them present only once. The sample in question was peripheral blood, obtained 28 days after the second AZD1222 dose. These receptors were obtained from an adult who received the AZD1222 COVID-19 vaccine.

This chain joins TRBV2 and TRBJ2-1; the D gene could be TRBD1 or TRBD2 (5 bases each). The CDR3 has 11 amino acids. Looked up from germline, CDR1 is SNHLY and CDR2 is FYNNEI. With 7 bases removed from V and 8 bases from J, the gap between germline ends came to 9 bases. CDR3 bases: TGTGCCAGCACCCTGGGGGATGAGCAGTTCTTC. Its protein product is CASTLGDEQFF.

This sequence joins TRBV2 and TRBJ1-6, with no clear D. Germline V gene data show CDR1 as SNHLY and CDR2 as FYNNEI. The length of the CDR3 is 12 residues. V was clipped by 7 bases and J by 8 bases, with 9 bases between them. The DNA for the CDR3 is TGTGCCAGCACGAGTCCAGATTCACCCCTCCACTTT. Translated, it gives CASTSPDSPLHF.

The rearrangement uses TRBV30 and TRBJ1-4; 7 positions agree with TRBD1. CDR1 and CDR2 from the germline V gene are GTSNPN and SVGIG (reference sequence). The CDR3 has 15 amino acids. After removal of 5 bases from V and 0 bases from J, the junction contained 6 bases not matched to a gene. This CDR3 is CAWGGDSTTNEKLFF. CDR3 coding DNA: TGTGCCTGGGGTGGGGACAGCACAACTAATGAAAAACTGTTTTTT.

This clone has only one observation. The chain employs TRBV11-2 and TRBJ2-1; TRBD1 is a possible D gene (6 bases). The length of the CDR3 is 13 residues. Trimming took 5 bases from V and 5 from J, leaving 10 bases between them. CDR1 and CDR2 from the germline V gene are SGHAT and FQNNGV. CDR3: CASSPGTNNEQFF. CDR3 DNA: TGTGCCAGCAGCCCCGGGACAAACAATGAGCAGTTCTTC.

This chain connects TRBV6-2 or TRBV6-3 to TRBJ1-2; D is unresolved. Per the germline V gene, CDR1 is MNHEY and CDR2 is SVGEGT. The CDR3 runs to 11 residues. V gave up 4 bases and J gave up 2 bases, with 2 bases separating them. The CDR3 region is CASSSNYGYTF. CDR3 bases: TGTGCCAGCAGTTCGAACTATGGCTACACCTTC.

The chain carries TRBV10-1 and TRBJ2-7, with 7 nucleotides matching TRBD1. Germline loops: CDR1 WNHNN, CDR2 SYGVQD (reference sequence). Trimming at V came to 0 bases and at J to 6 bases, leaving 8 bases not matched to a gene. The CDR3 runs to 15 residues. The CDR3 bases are TGCGCCAGCAGTGAGTCCAGAGGACAGGCGTCCGAGCAGTACTTC. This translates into CASSESRGQASEQYF.

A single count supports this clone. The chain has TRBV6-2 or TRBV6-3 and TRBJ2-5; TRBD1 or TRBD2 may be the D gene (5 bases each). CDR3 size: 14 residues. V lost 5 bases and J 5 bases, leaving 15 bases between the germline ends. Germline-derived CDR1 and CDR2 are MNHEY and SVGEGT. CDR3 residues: CASSQQVPGETQYF. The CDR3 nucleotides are TGTGCCAGCAGTCAACAGGTGCCGGGGGAGACCCAGTACTTC.

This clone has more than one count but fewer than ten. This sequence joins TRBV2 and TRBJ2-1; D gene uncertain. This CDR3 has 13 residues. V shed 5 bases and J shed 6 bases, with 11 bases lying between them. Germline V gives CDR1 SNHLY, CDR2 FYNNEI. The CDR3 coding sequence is TGTGCCAGCAGTCAAGACTCCGCCAATGAGCAGTTCTTC. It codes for CASSQDSANEQFF.

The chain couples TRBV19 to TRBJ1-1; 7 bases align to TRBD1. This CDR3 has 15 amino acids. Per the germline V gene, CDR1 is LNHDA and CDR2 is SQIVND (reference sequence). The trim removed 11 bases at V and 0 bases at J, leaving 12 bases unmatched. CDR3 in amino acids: CAATGDRALNTEAFF. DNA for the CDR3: TGTGCCGCTACAGGAGACAGGGCTTTGAACACTGAAGCTTTCTTT.

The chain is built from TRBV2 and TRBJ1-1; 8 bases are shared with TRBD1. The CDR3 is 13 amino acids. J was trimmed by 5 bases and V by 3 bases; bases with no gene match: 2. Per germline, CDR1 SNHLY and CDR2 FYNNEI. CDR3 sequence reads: CASSDRGPTEAFF. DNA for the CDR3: TGTGCCAGCAGTGACAGGGGGCCAACTGAAGCTTTCTTT.

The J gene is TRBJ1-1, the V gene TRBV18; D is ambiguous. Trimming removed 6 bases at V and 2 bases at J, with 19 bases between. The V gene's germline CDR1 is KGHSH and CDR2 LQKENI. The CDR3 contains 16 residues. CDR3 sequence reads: CASSRNTRLTNTEAFF. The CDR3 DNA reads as TGTGCCAGCTCCCGTAATACCCGCCTAACAAACACTGAAGCTTTCTTT.

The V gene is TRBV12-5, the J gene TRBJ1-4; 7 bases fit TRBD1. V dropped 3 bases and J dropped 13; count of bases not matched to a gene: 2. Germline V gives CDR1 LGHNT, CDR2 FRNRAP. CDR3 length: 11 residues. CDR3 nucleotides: TGTGCTAGTGGTTTTCAGGGGGGACTGTTTTTT. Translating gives CASGFQGGLFF.

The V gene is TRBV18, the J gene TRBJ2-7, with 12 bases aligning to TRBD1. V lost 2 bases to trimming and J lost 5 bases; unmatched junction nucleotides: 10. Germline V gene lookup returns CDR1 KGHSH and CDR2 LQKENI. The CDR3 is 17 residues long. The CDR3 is CASSPFRPGTGGNEQYF. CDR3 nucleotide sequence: TGTGCCAGCTCACCATTCCGCCCAGGGACAGGGGGCAACGAGCAGTACTTC.

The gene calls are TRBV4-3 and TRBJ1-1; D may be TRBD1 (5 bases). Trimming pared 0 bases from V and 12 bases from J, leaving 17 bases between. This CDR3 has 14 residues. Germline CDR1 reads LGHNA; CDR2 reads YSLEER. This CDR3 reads CASSQDRLTVDTFF. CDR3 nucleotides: TGCGCCAGCAGCCAAGACCGCCTGACAGTCGATACTTTCTTT.

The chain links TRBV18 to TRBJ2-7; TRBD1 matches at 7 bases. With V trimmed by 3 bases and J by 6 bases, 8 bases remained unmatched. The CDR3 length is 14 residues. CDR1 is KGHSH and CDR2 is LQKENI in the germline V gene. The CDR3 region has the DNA TGTGCCAGCTCACCCCAGACAGGGATCAGCGAGCAGTACTTC. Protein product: CASSPQTGISEQYF.

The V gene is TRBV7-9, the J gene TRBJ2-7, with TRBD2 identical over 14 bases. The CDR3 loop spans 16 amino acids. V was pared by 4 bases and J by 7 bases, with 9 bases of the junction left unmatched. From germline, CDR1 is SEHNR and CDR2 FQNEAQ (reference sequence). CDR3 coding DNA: TGTGCCAGCAGCTCATACGGGACTAGCGGGGGTCAAGAGCAGTACTTC. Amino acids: CASSSYGTSGGQEQYF.

CDR3 sequence: CASSLTGQSQETQYF. CDR3 DNA: TGTGCCAGCAGCTTAACTGGACAGAGCCAAGAGACCCAGTACTTC. This chain connects TRBV7-3 to TRBJ2-5; D perhaps matches TRBD1 (6 bases). The CDR3 consists of 15 residues. Trimming took off 0 bases at V and 1 base at J, with 9 bases between the two ends. Germline CDR1 is SGHTA and CDR2 is FQGTGA.

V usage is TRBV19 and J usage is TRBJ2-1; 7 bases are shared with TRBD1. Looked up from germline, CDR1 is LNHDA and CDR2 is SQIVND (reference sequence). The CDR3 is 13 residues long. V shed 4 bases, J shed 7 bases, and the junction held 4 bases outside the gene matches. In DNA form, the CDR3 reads TGTGCCAGTAGTACCTCGACAGGGAATGAGCAGTTCTTC. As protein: CASSTSTGNEQFF. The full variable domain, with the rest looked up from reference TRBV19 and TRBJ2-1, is DGGITQSPKYLFRKEGQNVTLSCEQNLNHDAMYWYRQDPGQGLRLIYYSQIVNDFQKGDIAEGYSVSREKKESFPLTVTSAQKNPTAFYLCASSTSTGNEQFFGPGTRLTVL.

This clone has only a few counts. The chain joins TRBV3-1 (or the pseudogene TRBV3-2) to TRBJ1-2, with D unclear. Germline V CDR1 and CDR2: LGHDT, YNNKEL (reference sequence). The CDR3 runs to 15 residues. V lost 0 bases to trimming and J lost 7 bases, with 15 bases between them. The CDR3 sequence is CASSQDITGRSGYTF. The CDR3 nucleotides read TGTGCCAGCAGCCAAGATATAACGGGGAGGTCTGGCTACACCTTC.

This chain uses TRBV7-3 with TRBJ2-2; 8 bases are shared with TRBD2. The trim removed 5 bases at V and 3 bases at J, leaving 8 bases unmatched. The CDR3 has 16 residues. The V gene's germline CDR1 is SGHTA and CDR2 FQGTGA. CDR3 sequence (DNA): TGTGCCAGCAGCCCCCAGGTCGGGGGGGACACCGGGGAGCTGTTTTTT. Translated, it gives CASSPQVGGDTGELFF.

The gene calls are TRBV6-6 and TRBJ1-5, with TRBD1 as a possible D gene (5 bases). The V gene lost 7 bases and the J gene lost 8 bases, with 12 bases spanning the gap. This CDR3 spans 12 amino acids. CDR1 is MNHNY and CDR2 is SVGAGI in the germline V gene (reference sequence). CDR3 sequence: CASTRGGEPQHF. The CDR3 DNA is TGTGCCAGCACAAGGGGCGGGGAGCCCCAGCATTTT.

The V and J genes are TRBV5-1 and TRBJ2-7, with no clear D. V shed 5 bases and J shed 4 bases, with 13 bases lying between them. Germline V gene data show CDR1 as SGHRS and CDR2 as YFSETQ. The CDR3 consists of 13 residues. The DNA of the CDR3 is TGCGCCAGCAGTACAGCACCGACTTACGAGCAGTACTTC. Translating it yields CASSTAPTYEQYF.

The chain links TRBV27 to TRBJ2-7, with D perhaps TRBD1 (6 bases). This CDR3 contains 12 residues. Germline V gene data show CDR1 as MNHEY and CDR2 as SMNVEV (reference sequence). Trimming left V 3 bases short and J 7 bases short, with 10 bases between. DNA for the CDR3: TGTGCCAGCAGTTTCACAGGGAGAGAGCAGTACTTC. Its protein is CASSFTGREQYF.

Here the CDR3 reads CASSFDGWNTEAFF. CDR3 bases: TGTGCCAGCAGTTTCGACGGGTGGAACACTGAAGCTTTCTTT. The chain joins TRBV6-5 to TRBJ1-1; D remains unclear. Trimming left V 4 bases short and J 1 base short, with 10 bases between. This CDR3 has 14 residues. CDR1 is MNHEY, CDR2 SVGAGI, per germline.

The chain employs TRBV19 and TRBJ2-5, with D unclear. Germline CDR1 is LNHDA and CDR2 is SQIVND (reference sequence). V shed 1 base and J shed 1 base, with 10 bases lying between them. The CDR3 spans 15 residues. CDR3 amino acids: CASSIGRTVQETQYF. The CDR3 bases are TGTGCCAGTAGTATAGGAAGAACAGTCCAAGAGACCCAGTACTTC. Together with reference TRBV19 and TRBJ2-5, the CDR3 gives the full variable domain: DGGITQSPKYLFRKEGQNVTLSCEQNLNHDAMYWYRQDPGQGLRLIYYSQIVNDFQKGDIAEGYSVSREKKESFPLTVTSAQKNPTAFYLCASSIGRTVQETQYFGPGTRLLVL.